The sequence of this T cell receptor (beta chain) was determined in a study of cytomegalovirus exposure and HLA in healthy donors. The PCR employed 60 Vbeta primers together with 13 Jbeta primers. Clones were sequenced by immunoSEQ multiplex PCR, and TCRdb holds only the in-frame ones, with some missing. The sample consists of around 130,000 clones, 81% of them appearing once. The receptor was derived from a young man in good health and CMV-seronegative. Sequenced material: PBMCs.

The CDR3 here is CASSVTGQSTDTQYF. The CDR3, as DNA: TGTGCCAGCAGTGTCACGGGACAGAGCACAGATACGCAGTATTTT. The J gene is TRBJ2-3, the V gene TRBV6-4; 7 bases match TRBD1. Looked up from germline, CDR1 is MRHNA and CDR2 is SNTAGT. V dropped 4 bases and J dropped 0; count of bases not matched to a gene: 4. The CDR3 runs 15 residues.